Presented here are 14 T cell receptor beta chains from one specimen sequenced in a study of T cells in Graves' hyperthyroidism and ophthalmopathy. The TCR beta CDR3 regions underwent amplification using RNA transcripts as the source. An initial round of RT-PCR targeting the TCR CDR3 relied on the HTBI primer set. TCRdb analysed the multiplex PCR reads with MiXCR anew, one entry per CDR3 protein. The profile shows about 760,000 distinct CDR3 sequences, about 35% of them singletons. The sample was blood. The receptors stem from a woman in her 40s with Graves' hyperthyroidism.

This clonotype was seen a handful of times. The V and J genes are TRBV24-1 and TRBJ1-1; 7 nucleotides align to TRBD1. CDR3 length equals 17 residues. In germline, CDR1 is KGHDR, CDR2 SFDVKD. J gave up 1 base and V 4 bases, and 11 bases lay outside the gene matches. The CDR3 reads CATSEYPGGRKNTEAFF. The CDR3 DNA reads as TGTGCCACCAGTGAATACCCAGGGGGACGAAAGAACACTGAAGCTTTCTTT.

This clonotype was observed at least ten times. The chain carries TRBV5-6 and TRBJ2-5; D perhaps matches TRBD1 (6 bases). The CDR3 totals 13 residues. Looked up from germline, CDR1 is SGHDT and CDR2 is YYEEEE. Trimming left V 3 bases short and J 3 bases short, with 9 bases between. CDR3 coding DNA: TGTGCCAGCAGCTGGACAGTAGAAGAGACCCAGTACTTC. It translates to CASSWTVEETQYF.

This clonotype showed up just a few times. This rearrangement joins TRBV3-1 to TRBJ2-7, with D tentatively TRBD1 (5 bases). V was shortened by 4 bases and J by 6 bases, with 16 bases between the two germline ends. This CDR3 region has 14 residues. Germline V lookup: CDR1 LGHDT, CDR2 YNNKEL (reference sequence). This chain's CDR3 is CASSPLGREGEQYF. The CDR3 DNA is TGTGCCAGCAGCCCCCTCGGCAGGGAAGGCGAGCAGTACTTC.

This clonotype was seen repeatedly, ten times or more. The chain uses TRBV9 and TRBJ1-2; D call uncertain. The germline V and J ends were trimmed by 4 bases and 7 bases, with 17 bases remaining between them. CDR1 and CDR2 (germline): SGDLS, YYNGEE. CDR3 length: 14 residues. The DNA for the CDR3 is TGTGCCAGCAGCCCATTTGGTCGGGATGGTGGCTACACCTTC. Amino acid sequence: CASSPFGRDGGYTF.

The chain is built from TRBV7-9 and TRBJ2-7; 12 bases are shared with TRBD1. This CDR3 region has 14 residues. The ends lost 8 bases at V and 4 bases at J; junction bases unmatched: 6. Per germline, CDR1 SEHNR and CDR2 FQNEAQ (reference sequence). CDR3 sequence: CASGWGQGAYEQYF. The CDR3, as DNA: TGTGCCAGCGGCTGGGGACAGGGGGCTTACGAGCAGTACTTC.

There are many counts of this clonotype. The CDR3, as DNA: TGCAGTGCTAGAGATCCGAGCGGGTCCTACGAGCAGTACTTC. Amino acid sequence: CSARDPSGSYEQYF. The chain couples TRBV20-1 to TRBJ2-7; a weak D match, TRBD2 (6 bases). V was cut by 0 bases and J by 1 base, with 10 bases left in between. There are 14 residues in the CDR3. Germline V CDR1 and CDR2: DFQATT, SNEGSKA (reference sequence).

Remarks on this clonotype: A much more abundant neighbour one base away suggests this may be a read error. This chain's CDR3 is CSIAIIGNTIYF. The CDR3 nucleotides are TGCAGCATCGCCATTATAGGAAACACCATATATTTT. This chain links TRBV29-1 with TRBJ1-3; the D is unclear. Trimming cost V 8 bases and J 4 bases, with 12 bases left between them. This CDR3 contains 12 residues. Germline lookup yields CDR1 SQVTM and CDR2 ANQGSEA. Looking up the rest from reference TRBV29-1 and TRBJ1-3 gives the full variable domain: SAVISQKPSRDICQRGTSLTIQCQVDSQVTMMFWYRQQPGQSLTLIATANQGSEATYESGFVIDKFPISRPNLTFSTLTVSNMSPEDSSIYLCSIAIIGNTIYFGEGSWLTVV.

The table lists this clonotype with many counts. The V gene is TRBV7-9, the J gene TRBJ2-7, with TRBD1 as a possible D gene (5 bases). Per the germline V gene, CDR1 is SEHNR and CDR2 is FQNEAQ (reference sequence). The CDR3 has 12 amino acids. Trimming took 5 bases from V and 3 from J, leaving 8 bases between them. The CDR3 here is CASSRQNYEQYF. The CDR3 DNA sequence: TGTGCCAGCAGCAGACAGAACTACGAGCAGTACTTC.

The V call is TRBV4-3, the J call TRBJ1-6; 7 nucleotides line up with TRBD1. The CDR3 runs to 18 residues. Germline CDR1 reads LGHNA; CDR2 reads YSLEER. With 0 bases clipped from V and 8 bases from J, the junction kept 13 bases outside the gene matches. Written as DNA, the CDR3 is TGCGCCAGCAGCCAAGACGGTAGACCTCAGGGGGTACATTCACCCCTCCACTTT. Amino acid sequence: CASSQDGRPQGVHSPLHF.

This clonotype was counted at least ten times. The CDR3: CASSSTGIYGYTF. The CDR3 bases are TGTGCCAGCAGCTCGACAGGGATCTATGGCTACACCTTC. This chain connects TRBV7-8 to TRBJ1-2, with 7 bases lining up with TRBD1. Trimming cost V 4 bases and J 4 bases; bases outside gene matches: 3. CDR1 and CDR2 (germline): SGHVS, FQNEAQ. CDR3 length: 13 residues.

This chain links TRBV4-1 with TRBJ1-2, with 11 bases fitting TRBD1. The CDR3 runs 15 residues. The germline V gene has CDR1 MGHRA and CDR2 YSYEKL. Losses at the gene ends were 2 bases for V and 7 bases for J; bases not matched to a gene: 6. The CDR3 sequence: CASSQPGQGASGYTF. CDR3 nucleotides: TGCGCCAGCAGCCAACCCGGACAGGGGGCTTCTGGCTACACCTTC.

J is TRBJ2-5 and V is TRBV20-1, with 8 bases fitting TRBD2. The V and J ends lost 5 bases and 4 bases, in that order; junction bases with no gene match: 9. The CDR3 loop spans 14 amino acids. Germline loops: CDR1 DFQATT, CDR2 SNEGSKA (reference sequence). The CDR3 DNA sequence: TGCAGTGCTTTACCGGGACTAGATGGAGAGACCCAGTACTTC. The encoded protein is CSALPGLDGETQYF.

This clonotype was recorded a few times. J is TRBJ1-1 and V is TRBV10-3; D perhaps matches TRBD1 (5 bases). Germline V CDR1 and CDR2: ENHRY, SYGVKD. V lost 4 bases and J 0 bases, leaving 9 bases between the germline ends. This CDR3 is 14 amino acids long. The CDR3 protein is CAISGGTLNTEAFF. In DNA, the CDR3 is TGTGCCATCAGTGGGGGGACCTTGAACACTGAAGCTTTCTTT.

This clonotype was counted many times. The V call is TRBV7-2, the J call TRBJ1-2, with D possibly matching TRBD1 (6 bases). Germline CDR1 and CDR2: SGHTA and FQGNSA. Trimming removed 11 bases at V and 8 bases at J, with 15 bases between. CDR3 length: 11 residues. The CDR3 sequence: CAHGGGEGYTF. In DNA form, the CDR3 reads TGTGCCCACGGGGGGGGCGAGGGCTACACCTTC.